The T cell receptor beta chain under discussion was sequenced for a study of blood T cell repertoires in COVID-19. Looked up from germline, CDR1 is SGHRS and CDR2 is YFSETQ. CDR3 length: 14 residues. The V gene lost 1 base and the J gene lost 7 bases, with 9 bases spanning the gap. Concerning this clone: Other DNA sequences in the same sample also yield this CDR3.

Participant-reported clinical history was the basis for cohort assignment. Methods used by the authors: Estimation of nucleated cell counts relied on the amplification of reference gene primers. Generated by immunoSEQ multiplex PCR, the TCRdb table keeps only in-frame clones and is missing some. D and trimming were read from the DNA, whereas the V and J calls and clone size are those reported in that table. The table records about 230,000 clones, 88% of them present only once. This chain uses TRBV5-1 with TRBJ1-6; no clear D. The sequence was collected from a woman between 40 and 50 years old with acute COVID-19. Sequenced sample: PBMCs or T cells enriched from blood (not recorded which). DNA of the CDR3: TGCGCCAGCAGCTTGAGTGGCGGCAATTCACCCCTCCACTTT. Protein sequence: CASSLSGGNSPLHF.